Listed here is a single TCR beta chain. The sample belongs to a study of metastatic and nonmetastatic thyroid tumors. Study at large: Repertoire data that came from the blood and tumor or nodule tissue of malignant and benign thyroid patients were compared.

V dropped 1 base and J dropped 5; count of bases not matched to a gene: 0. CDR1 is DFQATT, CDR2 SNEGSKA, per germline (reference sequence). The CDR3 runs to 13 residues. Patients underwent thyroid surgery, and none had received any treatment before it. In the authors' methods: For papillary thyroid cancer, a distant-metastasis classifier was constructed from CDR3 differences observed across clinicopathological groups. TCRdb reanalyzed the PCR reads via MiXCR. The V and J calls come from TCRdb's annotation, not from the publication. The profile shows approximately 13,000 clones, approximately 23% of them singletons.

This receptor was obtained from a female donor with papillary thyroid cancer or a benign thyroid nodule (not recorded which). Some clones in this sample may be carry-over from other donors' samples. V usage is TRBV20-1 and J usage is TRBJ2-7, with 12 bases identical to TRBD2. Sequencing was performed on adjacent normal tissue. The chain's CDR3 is CSARGLAGDEQYF. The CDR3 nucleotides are TGCAGTGCTAGAGGACTAGCGGGGGACGAGCAGTACTTC.